One sample yielded the 23 T cell receptor beta chains listed below, sequenced in a study of cytomegalovirus exposure and HLA in healthy donors. The PCR used 60 Vbeta and 13 Jbeta primers. Clones were sequenced by immunoSEQ multiplex PCR, and TCRdb holds only the in-frame ones, with some missing. This table has 75,000 to 90,000 clones, about 78% appearing once. Material: PBMCs. Receptor source: a man aged 45-65 years in good health and CMV-seronegative.

The V gene is TRBV30, the J gene TRBJ1-4; 9 bases line up with TRBD1. This CDR3 is 15 amino acids long. The V segment lost 2 bases and the J segment 7 bases; nucleotides outside the gene matches: 8. Germline V CDR1 and CDR2: GTSNPN, SVGIG (reference sequence). CDR3 DNA: TGTGCCTGGAGTCCTTGGGACAGGGCAGCTGAAAAACTGTTTTTT. It is translated as CAWSPWDRAAEKLFF.

The chain is built from TRBV6-1 and TRBJ1-3, with D uncertain. V lost 0 bases to trimming and J lost 8 bases, with 14 bases between them. Per germline, CDR1 MNHNS and CDR2 SASEGT. There are 15 residues in the CDR3. The chain's CDR3 is CASSEARPAGDTIYF. The CDR3 nucleotides are TGTGCCAGCAGTGAAGCTAGGCCGGCCGGGGACACCATATATTTT.

The V and J genes are TRBV7-9 and TRBJ2-1, with 7 bases that match TRBD1. This CDR3 comprises 14 residues. J lost 4 bases, V lost 5 bases, and 5 bases had no gene match. Germline CDR1 reads SEHNR; CDR2 reads FQNEAQ (reference sequence). The CDR3, as DNA: TGTGCCAGCAGCACGGGACAGTATTACAATGAGCAGTTCTTC. Translation gives CASSTGQYYNEQFF.

The V gene is TRBV5-1, the J gene TRBJ2-7, with 8 bases matching TRBD1. The V and J ends lost 3 bases and 7 bases, in that order; junction bases with no gene match: 9. The CDR3 consists of 14 residues. Germline V gene lookup returns CDR1 SGHRS and CDR2 YFSETQ. The CDR3 nucleotides read TGCGCCAGCAGCTATGAGGACAGGGCCGGAGAGCAGTACTTC. Residues: CASSYEDRAGEQYF.

The chain carries TRBV5-4 and TRBJ2-7; D not certain. Trimming left V 0 bases short and J 0 bases short, with 4 bases between. Germline V gene data show CDR1 as SGHNT and CDR2 as YYREEE (reference sequence). The CDR3 covers 13 residues. The CDR3 coding sequence is TGTGCCAGCAGCTTGGTCGGCTCCTACGAGCAGTACTTC. Translated: CASSLVGSYEQYF.

This chain links TRBV7-9 with TRBJ2-5; possibly TRBD2 for D (6 bases). The last part of the DNA fits TRBJ2-7 better; the J call may be wrong. The germline CDR1 and CDR2 sequences are SEHNR and FQNEAQ (reference sequence). CDR3 length: 16 residues. CDR3 DNA sequence: TGTGCCAGCAGCTTAGGGGTAGCGGTTAGCCACTACGAGCAGTACTTC. Encoded protein: CASSLGVAVSHYEQYF.

This clone was observed once. The CDR3 region is CASSPGTSGSTDTQYF. The CDR3 DNA sequence: TGCGCCAGCAGCCCGGGGACTAGCGGGAGCACAGATACGCAGTATTTT. The rearrangement uses TRBV5-1 and TRBJ2-3, with 12 bases lining up with TRBD2. J was trimmed by 0 bases and V by 4 bases; bases with no gene match: 3. The CDR3 runs 16 residues. Germline lookup yields CDR1 SGHRS and CDR2 YFSETQ.

The chain uses TRBV30 and TRBJ2-5; TRBD2 matches 7 bases. This CDR3 is 16 amino acids long. The J segment lost 3 bases and the V segment lost 3 bases, leaving 13 bases of the junction unmatched. The germline V gene has CDR1 GTSNPN and CDR2 SVGIG (reference sequence). In DNA, the CDR3 is TGTGCCTGGAGCCCCCCTTACGGGCGGGGGAAAGAGACCCAGTACTTC. This translates into CAWSPPYGRGKETQYF. Full variable domain (rest looked up from reference TRBV30 and TRBJ2-5): SQTIHQWPATLVQPVGSPLSLECTVEGTSNPNLYWYRQAAGRGLQLLFYSVGIGQISSEVPQNLSASRPQDRQFILSSKKLLLSDSGFYLCAWSPPYGRGKETQYFGPGTRLLVL.

The chain joins TRBV6-5 to TRBJ1-4; the D gene is possibly TRBD1 (6 bases). Trimming removed 4 bases from V and 3 bases from J, with 12 bases in between. The CDR3 loop spans 15 amino acids. Germline V lookup: CDR1 MNHEY, CDR2 SVGAGI. The chain's CDR3 is CASSSARTANEKLFF. The DNA of the CDR3 is TGTGCCAGCAGTTCTGCCCGGACAGCTAATGAAAAACTGTTTTTT.

The chain joins TRBV2 to TRBJ2-7; 7 bases match TRBD1. V gave up 2 bases and J gave up 6 bases; unmatched junction bases: 13. Germline assignment: CDR1 SNHLY and CDR2 FYNNEI. The CDR3 spans 16 residues. This chain's CDR3 is CASSERSTRGLGEQYF. In DNA form, the CDR3 reads TGTGCCAGCAGTGAAAGATCAACAAGGGGGCTGGGCGAGCAGTACTTC.

V is TRBV5-1 and J is TRBJ1-4; D unclear. Germline V gene data show CDR1 as SGHRS and CDR2 as YFSETQ. The CDR3 has 14 amino acids. V lost 1 base and J 6 bases, leaving 10 bases between the germline ends. CDR3 sequence reads: CASSLSEGHEKLFF. The CDR3 DNA follows: TGCGCCAGCAGCTTGTCGGAGGGTCATGAAAAACTGTTTTTT.

The CDR3, as DNA: TGTGCCAGCAGCTTAACAGCCGGGATTAATAATTCACCCCTCCACTTT. It yields the protein CASSLTAGINNSPLHF. The genes are TRBV7-3 and TRBJ1-6; D is unresolved. Trimming took off 0 bases at V and 5 bases at J, with 11 bases between the two ends. In germline, CDR1 is SGHTA, CDR2 FQGTGA. This CDR3 comprises 16 residues.

The rearrangement links TRBV27 to TRBJ2-7, with 9 bases matching TRBD2. V was clipped by 5 bases and J by 1 base; unmatched bases: 6. This CDR3 is built from 15 residues. The germline CDR1 and CDR2 sequences are MNHEY and SMNVEV (reference sequence). This CDR3 is CASSGSGGDSYEQYF. CDR3 DNA sequence: TGTGCCAGCAGTGGTAGCGGGGGAGATTCCTACGAGCAGTACTTC.

This chain links TRBV12-5 with TRBJ2-7; possibly TRBD2 for D (5 bases). CDR1 and CDR2 (germline): LGHNT, FRNRAP. The CDR3 has 14 amino acids. Trimming pared 2 bases from V and 10 bases from J, leaving 18 bases between. CDR3 DNA sequence: TGTGCTAGTGGTTTGTCAGGAGGCACTCTCGGACAGTACTTC. Its protein product is CASGLSGGTLGQYF.

The chain links TRBV7-2 to TRBJ1-2; TRBD1 matches 9 bases. Trimming at V came to 2 bases and at J to 6 bases, leaving 7 bases not matched to a gene. Germline assignment: CDR1 SGHTA and CDR2 FQGNSA. The CDR3 spans 15 residues. The CDR3 spells CASSLLGRDRDGYTF. CDR3 in DNA: TGTGCCAGCAGCTTATTAGGCCGGGACAGGGATGGCTACACCTTC.

V usage is TRBV6-5 and J usage is TRBJ2-3; 10 nucleotides agree with TRBD2. The CDR3 covers 15 residues. Germline values: CDR1 MNHEY, CDR2 SVGAGI. The ends lost 5 bases at V and 1 base at J; junction bases unmatched: 3. The CDR3 is CASSRAGGRTDTQYF. The CDR3 DNA follows: TGTGCCAGCAGTAGAGCGGGGGGGCGCACAGATACGCAGTATTTT.

A few counts support this clone. The V gene is TRBV6-6, the J gene TRBJ1-1; D possibly corresponds to TRBD1 (5 bases). Trimming pared 6 bases from V and 1 base from J, leaving 9 bases between. The CDR3 extends over 13 amino acids. Germline V CDR1 and CDR2: MNHNY, SVGAGI (reference sequence). In DNA form, the CDR3 reads TGTGCCAGCAGACCAACAGGGAACACTGAAGCTTTCTTT. This encodes CASRPTGNTEAFF.

This clone was recorded many times. The rearrangement uses TRBV6-1 and TRBJ1-1; D remains unclear. The ends were cut back, 7 bases at V and 1 base at J, with 16 bases in the middle. The CDR3 runs 15 residues. Germline V gives CDR1 MNHNS, CDR2 SASEGT. CDR3 in amino acids: CASTLRRLRNTEAFF. The DNA of the CDR3 is TGTGCCAGCACCCTTCGCCGTCTCAGGAACACTGAAGCTTTCTTT.

CDR3 nucleotides: TGTGCTAGTGGTTTGGGACAGGAATTAAGGGGTGAAGCTTTCTTT. Its translation is CASGLGQELRGEAFF. This rearrangement joins TRBV12-5 to TRBJ1-1, with a possible D match to TRBD1 (6 bases). Germline CDR1 and CDR2: LGHNT and FRNRAP. The V end lost 1 base, the J end lost 7 bases, and 16 bases lay between the germline ends. The CDR3 totals 15 residues.

The rearrangement links TRBV4-3 to TRBJ1-6; perhaps TRBD1 as D (6 bases). The CDR3 totals 15 residues. Trimming removed 1 base at V and 2 bases at J, with 6 bases between. The germline gives CDR1 LGHNA, CDR2 YSLEER. CDR3 nucleotides: TGCGCCAGCAGCCAAGGGACAGCCTATAATTCACCCCTCCACTTT. This sequence encodes CASSQGTAYNSPLHF.

The chain joins TRBV14 to TRBJ2-5, with 8 bases aligning to TRBD1. The V and J ends lost 3 bases and 10 bases, in that order; junction bases with no gene match: 10. The CDR3 spans 14 residues. Germline assignment: CDR1 SGHDN and CDR2 FVKESK. The CDR3 coding sequence is TGTGCCAGCAGCCATTGGGACAGGTCCGACGACCAGTACTTC. Its protein is CASSHWDRSDDQYF.

Note on this clone: Other nucleotide sequences from this sample produce the same CDR3. The CDR3 region has the DNA TGTGCCAGCAGCCTGACAGGGTACGGCTACACCTTC. This codes for CASSLTGYGYTF. The genes are TRBV7-9 and TRBJ1-2; 7 bases match TRBD1. The CDR3 contains 12 residues. Trimming at V came to 5 bases and at J to 8 bases, leaving 5 bases not matched to a gene. Germline V gives CDR1 SEHNR, CDR2 FQNEAQ (reference sequence).

The count of this clone is one. The chain uses TRBV7-9 and TRBJ2-1, with D tentatively TRBD2 (5 bases). The V end lost 1 base, the J end lost 1 base, and 8 bases lay between the germline ends. The germline V gene has CDR1 SEHNR and CDR2 FQNEAQ (reference sequence). The CDR3 is made up of 15 amino acids. CDR3 sequence: CASSLVRGSYNEQFF. As DNA, the CDR3 is TGTGCCAGCAGCTTAGTACGGGGTTCCTACAATGAGCAGTTCTTC.